This TCR beta chain was identified during a study of CD8 T cells in ankylosing spondylitis. Study-level results: Significant enrichment of disease-linked clones was reportedly seen in matched ankylosing spondylitis synovial fluid. Characteristic, it appeared, of ankylosing spondylitis blood was a TCR beta motif of seven or eight highly homologous variants.

TCRdb passed the 5' RACE reads through MiXCR, listing each CDR3 protein once. The sample includes some 290,000 distinct CDR3 sequences, 20% of them seen just once. The CDR3 is 15 residues long. From germline, CDR1 is SGHRS and CDR2 YFSETQ. Trimming removed 3 bases from V and 1 base from J; junction bases left unmatched: 2. This clonotype has only a few counts. Its antigen is still unknown. This chain connects TRBV5-1 to TRBJ2-3; 10 nucleotides match TRBD2. The source material was blood, either unsorted or a sorted T cell fraction (not recorded which). The clonotype comes from a male donor with ankylosing spondylitis or in good health (not recorded which). The CDR3 sequence is CASSYGLAGTDTQYF. The CDR3 DNA reads TGCGCCAGCAGCTATGGACTAGCGGGCACAGATACGCAGTATTTT. Combining the CDR3 with reference TRBV5-1 and TRBJ2-3 gives the whole variable domain KAGVTQTPRYLIKTRGQQVTLSCSPISGHRSVSWYQQTPGQGLQFLFEYFSETQRNKGNFPGRFSGRQFSNSRSEMNVSTLELGDSALYLCASSYGLAGTDTQYFGPGTRLTVL.